This T cell receptor beta chain comes out of a study of tumor and adjacent non-tumor tissue in lung cancer (dated by TCRdb to the late 2010s). The study in broad terms: Of the cohort, eleven to twelve patients had adenocarcinoma, 2 had squamous cell carcinoma and 1 had small cell lung cancer. The roughly 15 enrolled patients, of whom about 10 were men and 5 were women, were aged about 31 to 85 years and were diagnosed with TNM stage I to III disease. A total of roughly 120,000,000 productive TCRbeta reads were generated by sequencing, corresponding to an average of roughly 4.1 million reads per sample. Using bulk TCRbeta repertoires from 15 lung cancer patients, the study set lung tumor tissue side by side with matched distant non-tumor lung tissue. For each patient, one tumor sample and one normal lung sample were taken, giving roughly 30 paired specimens that underwent TCRbeta CDR3 sequencing. Results and caveats for the whole study, not just this receptor: The methods do not name the sequencing platform or mention unique molecular identifiers. In normal lung, the top 100 clones accounted for a significantly larger cumulative share of the repertoire than in tumor tissue. Only around 15 patients were included in the cohort, and the need for larger samples and more detailed clinical data was noted by the authors. TCR diversity was significantly higher in younger patients, and greater tumor TCR diversity was associated with shorter overall survival and shorter disease-free survival. Tumor tissue showed significantly higher TCR diversity (inverse Simpson) than normal lung tissue, at roughly 390 vs 170 (P = 0.0075, Mann-Whitney U test). Peripheral blood was not sequenced, so blood TCRbeta repertoires in these lung cancer patients were not examined.

Of note for this clonotype: Its cognate antigen has yet to be identified. The junction departs from germline at one end; a sequencing error may be responsible.

The receptor library was made with multiplex PCR. The reads were generated on an Illumina HiSeq 2500. TCRbeta libraries were constructed through three rounds of nested PCR with primers (Table S4) according to protocols adapted from ARM-PCR. Before sequencing, PCR products in the 200-500 bp range were cut out of the gel and cleaned up using the QIAquick gel extraction kit. In the source study's methods: Trimmomatic was used to clean the reads, FLASH was used to merge the reads into complete CDR3 sequences, and MiTCR was used to assign the reads to V(D)J germline segments. VDJtools was used to compute clonal diversity as the inverse Simpson's index. A read counted as productive if the sequence was in-frame and lacked a premature stop codon. TCRdb ran its own pipeline on the public reads, namely fastp trimming at Q25 and MiXCR clone calling, and kept in-frame beta chains. Rows are combined by CDR3 protein, so each entry shows the most common genes and DNA. TCRdb, not the authors, supplied the V and J calls. Counted in this sample were some 93,000 distinct CDR3 sequences; less than 75% of them appeared once. Jointly, the top ten make up about 17% of the sample.

RNA was isolated from bulk unsorted tissue, and RNA quality was assessed with a NanoDrop ND-1000 and an Agilent 2100. Donors were newly diagnosed lung cancer patients admitted for thoracic surgery in China between August and November 2014, without prior chemotherapy. Patients with previous radiotherapy or chemotherapy, or with another concurrent cancer, were excluded from the study. Surgical tissue pieces of about 1-2 cm3 were preserved in RNAlater solution and were kept at -80 degrees C until use. Input material: lung tumor tissue. The clonotype was recovered from a man aged 55 to 69 with non-small cell lung cancer.

The CDR3 region has the sequence CARSYDVGAVSADTQYF. Here is the DNA: TGTGCCAGAAGTTACGATGTAGGGGCAGTCTCAGCAGATACGCAGTATTTT. The sequence joins TRBV6-6 to TRBJ2-3; the D gene is perhaps TRBD1, from 5 matching bases. The germline V gene (reference sequence) specifies MNHNY as CDR1 and SVGAGI as CDR2. There are 17 amino acids in the CDR3, from cysteine to phenylalanine inclusive. Just CDR3 DNA is preserved here, 51 bases in frame from base 1.